The rows below give T cell receptor beta chains drawn from one sample of a study of T cell responses to AZD1222 COVID-19 vaccine. TCRdb keeps only in-frame clones here, not all; method: immunoSEQ multiplex PCR. The table shows some 110,000 clones, with approximately 83% occurring only once. This sample comprised peripheral blood, obtained on day 0 of MenACWY control vaccination. The receptor source for this set is an adult in good health. The CDR3 runs from the conserved cysteine through the conserved F or W. D genes are given only for firm matches. Expanded clones are given a class, and other clones once, few, many or no size at all.

V gene	J gene	clone size	D gene	CDR3 protein	CDR3 DNA
TRBV4-1	TRBJ1-2	NA	NA	CASSQDSGQYYGYTF	TGCGCCAGCAGCCAAGATTCCGGACAGTACTATGGCTACACCTTC
TRBV3-1/TRBV3-2	TRBJ1-6	NA	TRBD1	CASSQGQGGNSPLHF	TGTGCCAGCAGCCAAGGACAGGGGGGGAATTCACCCCTCCACTTT
TRBV7-9	TRBJ2-1	NA	TRBD1	CASSSTGGVVDEQFF	TGTGCCAGCAGCTCGACAGGGGGGGTCGTCGATGAGCAGTTCTTC
TRBV28	TRBJ1-2	NA	NA	CAASTPSPHNYGYTF	TGTGCCGCCAGCACCCCCTCCCCCCACAACTATGGCTACACCTTC
TRBV4-2	TRBJ2-7	NA	TRBD2	CASSQDLSGGDEQYF	TGTGCCAGCAGCCAAGATCTGAGCGGGGGCGACGAGCAGTACTTC
TRBV30	TRBJ1-1	few	NA	CAWSVGNTEAFF	TGTGCCTGGAGTGTAGGGAACACTGAAGCTTTCTTT
TRBV5-6	TRBJ1-2	NA	TRBD1	CASSQIGTGDKGYTF	TGTGCCAGCAGCCAAATTGGGACAGGGGATAAAGGCTACACCTTC
TRBV5-8	TRBJ1-5	few	TRBD1	CASGRDRGLGPQHF	TGTGCCAGCGGAAGGGACAGGGGTCTGGGGCCCCAGCATTTT
TRBV5-5	TRBJ2-6	few	NA	CASSVTSQRGANVLTF	TGTGCCAGCAGCGTAACTTCTCAGCGTGGGGCCAACGTCCTGACTTTC
TRBV19	TRBJ1-4	NA	NA	CASSIGQRGGKLFF	TGTGCCAGTAGTATAGGACAGCGCGGCGGAAAACTGTTTTTT
TRBV29-1	TRBJ2-5	NA	NA	CSGMDYQETQYF	TGCAGCGGGATGGACTACCAAGAGACCCAGTACTTC
TRBV7-3	TRBJ2-5	NA	NA	CASSLTRGETQYF	TGTGCCAGCAGCTTAACCAGGGGTGAGACCCAGTACTTC
TRBV27	TRBJ1-4	few	TRBD1	CASSSGGSWEKLFF	TGTGCCAGCAGCTCAGGGGGCTCGTGGGAAAAACTGTTTTTT
TRBV9	TRBJ1-2	NA	NA	CASSVAPAGRDGYTF	TGTGCCAGCAGCGTAGCTCCGGCAGGGCGGGATGGCTACACCTTC
TRBV3-1/TRBV3-2	TRBJ2-3	NA	NA	CASSQDRATDTQYF	TGTGCCAGCAGCCAAGACAGGGCAACAGATACGCAGTATTTT
TRBV28	TRBJ1-1	NA	NA	CASSFRVGEAFF	TGTGCCAGCAGTTTTCGGGTGGGGGAAGCTTTCTTT
TRBV10-1	TRBJ2-1	NA	NA	CASRGAGGNEQFF	TGCGCCAGCAGGGGGGCAGGGGGGAATGAGCAGTTCTTC
TRBV19	TRBJ1-2	NA	TRBD1	CASSWNTGEVYGYTF	TGTGCCAGTAGTTGGAACACAGGGGAGGTATATGGCTACACCTTC
TRBV28	TRBJ1-4	NA	NA	CASSLTSSTATNEKLFF	TGTGCCAGCAGTTTGACATCCTCGACAGCAACTAATGAAAAACTGTTTTTT
TRBV6-5	TRBJ2-2	NA	TRBD1	CASGRRQGDGELFF	TGTGCCAGCGGAAGGAGGCAGGGGGACGGGGAGCTGTTTTTT
TRBV5-1	TRBJ2-7	NA	NA	CASSLSQGSSYEQYF	TGCGCCAGCAGCTTGAGTCAGGGGAGCTCCTACGAGCAGTACTTC
TRBV11-1	TRBJ2-2	NA	NA	CASSLGDGELFF	TGTGCCAGCAGTCTAGGGGACGGGGAGCTGTTTTTT
TRBV28	TRBJ1-2	once	TRBD1	CASRLRDSYGYTF	TGTGCCAGCAGGCTCCGGGACAGTTATGGCTACACCTTC
TRBV7-6	TRBJ1-1	NA	NA	CASSPRRMNTEAFF	TGTGCCAGCAGCCCTCGACGGATGAACACTGAAGCTTTCTTT
TRBV5-4	TRBJ2-2	large	NA	CASSPPGRINTGELFF	TGTGCCAGCAGCCCGCCGGGACGGATTAACACCGGGGAGCTGTTTTTT